The 4 T cell receptor beta chains listed next were all sequenced from one sample in a study of naive and memory T cell subsets. Both TRBC1 and TRBC2 were covered by a beta constant-region primer of two equimolar oligonucleotides. The ligated cDNA underwent four PCR rounds using SP2 and nested alpha and beta constant-region primers. MiXCR, applied by TCRdb to the UMI-ligation and nested PCR reads, yields one record per CDR3 protein. The profile shows 30,000 to 40,000 distinct CDR3 sequences, around 18% of them singletons. The sample comprised effector memory CD4+ T cells from blood. The sample's subset: effector memory, CD45RA- CD27-. All receptors come from a human donor in good health.

This clonotype was seen repeatedly, ten times or more. This chain connects TRBV21-1 to TRBJ2-7; whether TRBD2, the table's D call, matches the DNA was not checked. TRBV21-1 is classified as a pseudogene. The CDR3 spans 17 residues. CDR3 DNA: TGTGCCAGCAGCAAAAGGGATAAGGCCCGACGGAAAGTCGAGCAGTACTTC. Protein sequence: CASSKRDKARRKVEQYF.

This rearrangement joins TRBV18 to TRBJ1-6; a weak D match, TRBD1 (5 bases). Germline lookup yields CDR1 KGHSH and CDR2 LQKENI. The CDR3 has 14 amino acids. V lost 5 bases and J 7 bases, leaving 12 bases between the germline ends. The CDR3 protein is CASSSDTSNSPLHF. CDR3 nucleotides: TGTGCCAGCTCATCGGACACGTCGAATTCACCCCTCCACTTT.

The table lists this clonotype with a count of one. The chain combines TRBV28 with TRBJ2-7; D possibly corresponds to TRBD2 (6 bases). The CDR3 runs 17 residues. Germline CDR1 reads MDHEN; CDR2 reads SYDVKM. V was cut by 6 bases and J by 3 bases, with 24 bases left in between. The CDR3 spells CASRPRALNQGGYEQYF. The CDR3 DNA reads TGTGCCAGCAGGCCCCGGGCATTGAATCAGGGAGGCTACGAGCAGTACTTC.

This clonotype is labeled as medium-sized (0.01 to 0.1%). The chain employs TRBV24-1 and TRBJ2-2; the D is unclear. There are 16 residues in the CDR3. CDR1 and CDR2 from the germline V gene are KGHDR and SFDVKD. The V end was cut by 3 bases, the J end by 4 bases, with 14 bases between. The CDR3 is CATSDAAAGSTGELFF. In DNA, the CDR3 is TGTGCCACCAGTGATGCCGCTGCAGGAAGCACCGGGGAGCTGTTTTTT.